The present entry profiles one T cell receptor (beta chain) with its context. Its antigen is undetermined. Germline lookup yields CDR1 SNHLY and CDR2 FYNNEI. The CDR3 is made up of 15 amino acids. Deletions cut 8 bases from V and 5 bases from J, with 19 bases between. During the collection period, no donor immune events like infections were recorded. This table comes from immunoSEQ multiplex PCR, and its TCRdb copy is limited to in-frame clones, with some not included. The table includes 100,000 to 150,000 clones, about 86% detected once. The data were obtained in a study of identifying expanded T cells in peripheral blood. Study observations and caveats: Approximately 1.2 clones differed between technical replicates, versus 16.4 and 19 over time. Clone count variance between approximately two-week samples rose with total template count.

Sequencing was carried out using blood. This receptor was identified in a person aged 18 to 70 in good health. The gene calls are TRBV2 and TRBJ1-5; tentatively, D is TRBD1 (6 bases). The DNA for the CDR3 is TGTGCCAGCTCCCCAGGGACACATTTAGATCAGCCCCAGCATTTT. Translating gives CASSPGTHLDQPQHF.